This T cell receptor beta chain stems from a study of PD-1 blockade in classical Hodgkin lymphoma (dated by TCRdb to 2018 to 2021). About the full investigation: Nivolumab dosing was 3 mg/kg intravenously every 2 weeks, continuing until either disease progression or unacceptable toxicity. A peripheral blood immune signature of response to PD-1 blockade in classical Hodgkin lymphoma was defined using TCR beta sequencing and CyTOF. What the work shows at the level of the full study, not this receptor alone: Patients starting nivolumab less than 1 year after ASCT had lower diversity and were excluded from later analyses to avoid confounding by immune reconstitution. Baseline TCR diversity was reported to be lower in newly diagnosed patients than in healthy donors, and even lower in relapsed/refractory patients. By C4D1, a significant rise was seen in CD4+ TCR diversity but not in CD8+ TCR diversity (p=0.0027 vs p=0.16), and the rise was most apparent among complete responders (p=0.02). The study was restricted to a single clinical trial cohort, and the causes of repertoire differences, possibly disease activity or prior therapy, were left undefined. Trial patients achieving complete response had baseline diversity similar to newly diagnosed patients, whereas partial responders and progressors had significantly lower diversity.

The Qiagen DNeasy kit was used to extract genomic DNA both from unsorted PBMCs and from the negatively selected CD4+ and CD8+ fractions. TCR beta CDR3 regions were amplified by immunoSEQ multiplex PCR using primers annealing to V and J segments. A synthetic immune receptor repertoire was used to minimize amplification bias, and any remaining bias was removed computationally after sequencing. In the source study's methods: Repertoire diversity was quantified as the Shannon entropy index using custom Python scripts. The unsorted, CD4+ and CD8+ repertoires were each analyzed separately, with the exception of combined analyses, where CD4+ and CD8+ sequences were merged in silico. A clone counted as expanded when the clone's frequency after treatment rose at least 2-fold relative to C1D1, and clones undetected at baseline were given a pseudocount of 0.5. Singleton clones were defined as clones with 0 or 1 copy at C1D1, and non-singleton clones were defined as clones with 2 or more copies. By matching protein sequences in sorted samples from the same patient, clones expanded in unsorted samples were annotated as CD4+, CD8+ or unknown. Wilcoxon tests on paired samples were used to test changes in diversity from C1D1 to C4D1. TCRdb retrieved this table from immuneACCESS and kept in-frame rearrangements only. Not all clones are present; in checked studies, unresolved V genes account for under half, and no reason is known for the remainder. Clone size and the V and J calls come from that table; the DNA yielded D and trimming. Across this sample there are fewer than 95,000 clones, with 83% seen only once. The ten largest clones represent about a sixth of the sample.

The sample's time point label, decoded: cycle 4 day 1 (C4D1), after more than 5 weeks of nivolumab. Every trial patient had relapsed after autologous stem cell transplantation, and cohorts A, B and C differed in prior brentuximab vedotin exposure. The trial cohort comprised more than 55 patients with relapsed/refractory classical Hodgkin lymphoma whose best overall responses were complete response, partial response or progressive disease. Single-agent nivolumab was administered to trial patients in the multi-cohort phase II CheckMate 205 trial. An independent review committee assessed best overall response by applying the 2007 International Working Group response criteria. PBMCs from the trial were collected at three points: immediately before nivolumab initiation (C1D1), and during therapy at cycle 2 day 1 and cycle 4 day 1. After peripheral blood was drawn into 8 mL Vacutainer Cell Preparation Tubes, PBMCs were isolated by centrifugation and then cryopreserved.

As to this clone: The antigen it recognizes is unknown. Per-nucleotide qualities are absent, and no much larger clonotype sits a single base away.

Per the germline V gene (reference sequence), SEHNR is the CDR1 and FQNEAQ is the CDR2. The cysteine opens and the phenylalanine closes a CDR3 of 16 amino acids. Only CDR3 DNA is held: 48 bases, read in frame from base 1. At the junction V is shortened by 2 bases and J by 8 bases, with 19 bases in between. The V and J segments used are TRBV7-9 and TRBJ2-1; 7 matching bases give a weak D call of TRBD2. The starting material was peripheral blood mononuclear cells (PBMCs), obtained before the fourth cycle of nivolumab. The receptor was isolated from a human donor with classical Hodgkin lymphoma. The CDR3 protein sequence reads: CASSLLLGGPGDEQFF. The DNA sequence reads TGTGCCAGCAGCTTACTCCTGGGGGGGCCCGGGGATGAGCAGTTCTTC. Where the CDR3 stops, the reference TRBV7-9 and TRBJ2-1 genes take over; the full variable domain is DTGVSQNPRHKITKRGQNVTFRCDPISEHNRLYWYRQTLGQGPEFLTYFQNEAQLEKSRLLSDRFSAERPKGSFSTLEIQRTEQGDSAMYLCASSLLLGGPGDEQFFGPGTRLTVL.